The 17 T cell receptor beta chains below were found in one sample sequenced in a study of blood T cell repertoires in COVID-19. The table came from immunoSEQ multiplex PCR; TCRdb's copy has only in-frame clones and leaves some out. Of 84,000 or so clones in the sample, approximately 91% are singletons; the top ten hold 6% to 8%. Material: peripheral blood. These receptors all stem from a man between 65 and 85 years old with acute or convalescent COVID-19.

The V and J genes are TRBV28 and TRBJ1-2, with D possibly matching TRBD1 (6 bases). The CDR3 loop spans 14 amino acids. In germline, CDR1 is MDHEN, CDR2 SYDVKM. Deletions cut 6 bases from V and 4 bases from J, with 15 bases between. CDR3 sequence reads: CASRQTGGAYGYTF. CDR3 DNA: TGTGCCAGCAGGCAGACGGGGGGGGCCTATGGCTACACCTTC.

The chain links TRBV28 to TRBJ2-7; 7 bases map to TRBD2. V dropped 3 bases and J dropped 4; count of bases not matched to a gene: 6. The V gene's germline CDR1 is MDHEN and CDR2 SYDVKM. There are 14 residues in the CDR3. The CDR3 DNA follows: TGTGCCAGCAGTTTGCGGGGGTCAGATTACGAGCAGTACTTC. This translates into CASSLRGSDYEQYF.

This chain links TRBV18 with TRBJ2-5, with 13 bases fitting TRBD2. V was clipped by 3 bases and J by 4 bases; unmatched bases: 5. The germline gives CDR1 KGHSH, CDR2 LQKENI. The CDR3 has 16 amino acids. The CDR3: CASSPRTSGGLETQYF. The CDR3 coding sequence is TGTGCCAGCTCACCCCGGACTAGCGGGGGTCTAGAGACCCAGTACTTC.

The chain couples TRBV28 to TRBJ2-3; 7 bases agree with TRBD2. Germline assignment: CDR1 MDHEN and CDR2 SYDVKM. CDR3 length: 13 residues. J gave up 4 bases and V 6 bases, and 4 bases lay outside the gene matches. CDR3 region: CASSLTSPDTQYF. The CDR3 region has the DNA TGTGCCAGCAGCCTGACTAGCCCAGATACGCAGTATTTT.

The chain has TRBV19 and TRBJ2-2, with D uncertain. CDR3 length equals 11 residues. Germline V gives CDR1 LNHDA, CDR2 SQIVND (reference sequence). As DNA, the CDR3 is TGTGCTGCAGGGAACACCGGGGAGCTGTTTTTT. It is translated as CAAGNTGELFF.

V usage is TRBV11-2 and J usage is TRBJ1-6, with 7 bases fitting TRBD1. The CDR3 totals 14 residues. Germline values: CDR1 SGHAT, CDR2 FQNNGV. V lost 2 bases and J lost 9; bases outside the gene matches: 4. For the CDR3, the DNA is TGTGCCAGCAGCTTAACGACAGGGACTTCACCCCTCCACTTT. This encodes CASSLTTGTSPLHF.

The chain employs TRBV18 and TRBJ2-3; D perhaps matches TRBD2 (6 bases). V was cut by 2 bases and J by 0 bases, with 15 bases left in between. This CDR3 spans 17 amino acids. Germline CDR1 reads KGHSH; CDR2 reads LQKENI. The CDR3 DNA follows: TGTGCCAGCTCACCATCTTTGGCGGGAATAAGCACAGATACGCAGTATTTT. Translation gives CASSPSLAGISTDTQYF.

This chain joins TRBV6-2 or TRBV6-3 and TRBJ2-3; 9 nucleotides match TRBD2. Germline V CDR1 and CDR2: MNHEY, SVGEGT. The CDR3 spans 16 residues. The V and J ends lost 5 bases and 6 bases, in that order; junction bases with no gene match: 12. The CDR3 DNA is TGTGCCAGCAGTGCCCGGACTAGCGCCTCAGCGGATACGCAGTATTTT. Protein product: CASSARTSASADTQYF.

The genes are TRBV5-1 and TRBJ2-7, with 10 bases lining up with TRBD1. Germline V gene sequence: CDR1 SGHRS, CDR2 YFSETQ. The CDR3 consists of 15 residues. J lost 2 bases, V lost 1 base, and 3 bases had no gene match. The CDR3 region has the DNA TGCGCCAGCAGCTTGCCAGGACAGGGGGCCTACGAGCAGTACTTC. Protein sequence: CASSLPGQGAYEQYF.

In its sample, this clone was seen once. V is TRBV11-2 and J is TRBJ1-3; tentatively, D is TRBD1 (5 bases). Germline V gives CDR1 SGHAT, CDR2 FQNNGV. The germline V and J ends were trimmed by 3 bases and 0 bases, with 12 bases remaining between them. CDR3 length: 16 amino acids. The CDR3 is CASSFLRGSSGNTIYF. In nucleotides, the CDR3 is TGTGCCAGCAGCTTTCTTAGGGGCAGCTCTGGAAACACCATATATTTT.

This clone has only a few counts. V gene TRBV6-6 combines with J gene TRBJ2-7; D remains unclear. Between the trimmed V and J ends, which lost 5 bases and 3 bases, there was a span of 14 bases. CDR3 length equals 14 residues. Looked up from germline, CDR1 is MNHNY and CDR2 is SVGAGI (reference sequence). The CDR3 coding sequence is TGTGCCAGCAGTCGAGGCCGCCCATACTACGAGCAGTACTTC. Residues: CASSRGRPYYEQYF.

In its sample, this clone was seen a few times. The J gene is TRBJ1-6, the V gene TRBV3-1 (or the pseudogene TRBV3-2); TRBD1 might be the D (6 bases). The ends were cut back, 1 base at V and 5 bases at J, with 24 bases in the middle. The CDR3 covers 20 residues. CDR1 LGHDT and CDR2 YNNKEL come from the germline V gene (reference sequence). The CDR3 nucleotides read TGTGCCAGCAGCCAAGGATTAGGTTTTGCCGGACAGCTCCATAATTCACCCCTCCACTTT. This codes for CASSQGLGFAGQLHNSPLHF.

On this clone: Relative to the germline gene, one junction end is altered; a read error may explain this. This sequence joins TRBV6-5 and TRBJ1-5, with 11 bases fitting TRBD1. This CDR3 has 16 residues. Germline lookup yields CDR1 MNHEY and CDR2 SVGAGI. CDR3 sequence (DNA): TGTGCCAGCAGTTACTCGCGGACAGGGGGCAACCAGCCCCAGCATTTT. Translating gives CASSYSRTGGNQPQHF.

The rearrangement joins TRBV28 to TRBJ2-1; TRBD2 matches 14 bases. Looked up from germline, CDR1 is MDHEN and CDR2 is SYDVKM. CDR3 length: 16 amino acids. With V trimmed by 1 base and J by 8 bases, 4 bases remained unmatched. CDR3 coding DNA: TGTGCCAGCAGTTTATTCGGACTAGCGGGAGGAGATGAGCAGTTCTTC. The encoded protein is CASSLFGLAGGDEQFF. The variable domain in full, with the rest retrieved from reference TRBV28 and TRBJ2-1, is DVKVTQSSRYLVKRTGEKVFLECVQDMDHENMFWYRQDPGLGLRLIYFSYDVKMKEKGDIPEGYSVSREKKERFSLILESASTNQTSMYLCASSLFGLAGGDEQFFGPGTRLTVL.

The V call is TRBV7-2, the J call TRBJ2-5; 8 bases are shared with TRBD2. With 5 bases clipped from V and 5 bases from J, the junction kept 7 bases outside the gene matches. The germline gives CDR1 SGHTA, CDR2 FQGNSA. There are 14 residues in the CDR3. Here the CDR3 DNA reads TGTGCCAGCAGCCCGGGAGGGCTCCGGGAGACCCAGTACTTC. As protein: CASSPGGLRETQYF.

The V call is TRBV24-1, the J call TRBJ2-7; tentative D call: TRBD2 (7 bases). Trimming removed 3 bases at V and 7 bases at J, with 18 bases between. The length of the CDR3 is 15 residues. From germline, CDR1 is KGHDR and CDR2 SFDVKD. As DNA, the CDR3 is TGTGCCACCAGTGATCCACGGAGGGGGGGACTAGAGCAGTACTTC. It encodes CATSDPRRGGLEQYF.

The chain has TRBV6-5 and TRBJ1-1; the D is unclear. The CDR3 sequence is 14 residues long. V shed 2 bases and J shed 1 base, with 8 bases lying between them. Germline V gene sequence: CDR1 MNHEY, CDR2 SVGAGI. As DNA, the CDR3 is TGTGCCAGCAGTTACGCATCAGGGAACACTGAAGCTTTCTTT. Its translation is CASSYASGNTEAFF.